This T cell receptor (beta chain) emerged from a study of CD8 T cells in Susac syndrome. Random hexamers served to reverse transcribe roughly 0.5 to 1 ug RNA. TCRdb ran MiXCR on the immunoSEQ multiplex PCR reads and lists one entry per CDR3 protein. The sample carries 200,000 to 250,000 distinct CDR3 sequences, 80% to 95% recorded once. The T cells that were sequenced for TCR beta were CD8+ and CD4+ cells from blood. The germline V gene encodes CDR1 LGHNT and CDR2 FRNRAP. The length of the CDR3 is 17 residues. V lost 3 bases, J lost 4 bases, and 21 bases lay in between. This receptor was identified in a human donor with multiple sclerosis. J is TRBJ1-1 and V is TRBV12-5; the D gene is possibly TRBD1 (5 bases). The material sequenced was CD8+ T cells from PBMCs. CDR3 region: CASGFPGQGVLGTEAFF. DNA for the CDR3: TGTGCTAGTGGTTTTCCGGGGCAAGGAGTGTTAGGCACTGAAGCTTTCTTT.